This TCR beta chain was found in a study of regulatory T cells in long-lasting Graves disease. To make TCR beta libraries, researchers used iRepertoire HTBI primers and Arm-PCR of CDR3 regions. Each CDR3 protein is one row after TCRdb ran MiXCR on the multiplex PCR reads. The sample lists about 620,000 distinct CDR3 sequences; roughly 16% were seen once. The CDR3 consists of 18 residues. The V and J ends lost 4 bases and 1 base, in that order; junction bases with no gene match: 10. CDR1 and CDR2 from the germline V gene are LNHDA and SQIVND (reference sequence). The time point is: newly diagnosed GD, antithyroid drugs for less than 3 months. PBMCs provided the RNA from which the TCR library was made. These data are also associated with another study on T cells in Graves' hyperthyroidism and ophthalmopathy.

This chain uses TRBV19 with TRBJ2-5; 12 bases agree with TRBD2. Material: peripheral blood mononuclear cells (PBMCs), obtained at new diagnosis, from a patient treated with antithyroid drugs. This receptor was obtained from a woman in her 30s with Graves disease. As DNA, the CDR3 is TGTGCCAGTAGTAACTTACTAGCGGGAGGCCGGGGCCAAGAGACCCAGTACTTC. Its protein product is CASSNLLAGGRGQETQYF.